This T cell receptor beta chain comes out of a study of glioma-infiltrating T cells. Study-level findings and limits: Gliomas, especially low-grade, showed above-expected tissue-blood divergence; non-neoplastic patients showed below.

With regard to this clonotype: Its antigen is not known.

Germline CDR1 SQVTM, CDR2 ANQGSEA. V was pared by 5 bases and J by 2 bases, with 10 bases of the junction left unmatched. CDR3 length equals 15 residues. Using RNA template, CDR3s of TCR alpha and beta were amplified with iRepertoire arm-PCR. Tissue mRNA or PBMC total RNA, 100-400 ng, went into one-step reverse transcription and amplification. TCRdb called the multiplex PCR reads again in MiXCR, with one record for every CDR3 protein. The sample has about 140,000 distinct CDR3 sequences; approximately 39% are singletons. The TCR was taken from a human donor with low-grade glioma or glioblastoma, undergoing nonglioma brain surgery, or in good health (not recorded which). This chain connects TRBV29-1 to TRBJ2-5, with 8 positions matching TRBD2. Material for sequencing was glioma tissue, nonneoplastic brain tissue, or PBMCs (not recorded which). The CDR3 protein is CSVKPSGTRQETQYF. CDR3 coding DNA: TGCAGCGTTAAACCTTCCGGGACTAGGCAAGAGACCCAGTACTTC.